This passage covers 17 T cell receptor beta chains from one sample sequenced in a study of post-analysis software for immune sequencing data. Their cognate antigens are unknown. Tagging with unique molecular identifiers was a feature of the TCR beta cDNA libraries. TCRdb reprocessed the PCR reads with MiXCR, giving one entry per CDR3 protein. The sample holds 600,000 to 700,000 distinct CDR3 sequences, 59% seen once. Findings of the study overall: Higher frequency in patients than in controls was seen for several TRBV segments, with TRBV5-6, TRBV5-1 and TRBV20-1 among them.

The sample comprised blood. All receptors come from a girl between 2 and 10 years old with multiple sclerosis.

This chain uses TRBV7-8 with TRBJ2-1; D is possibly TRBD2 (6 bases). Germline V gene sequence: CDR1 SGHVS, CDR2 FQNEAQ. Trimming cost V 5 bases and J 8 bases, with 16 bases left between them. The CDR3 extends over 14 amino acids. The CDR3 region is CASSQRLGWDEQFF. For the CDR3, the DNA is TGTGCCAGCAGCCAAAGACTAGGCTGGGATGAGCAGTTCTTC.

This clonotype was seen only a few times. This rearrangement joins TRBV15 to TRBJ2-5; 8 bases align to TRBD1. The CDR3 totals 19 residues. J lost 5 bases, V lost 0 bases, and 17 bases had no gene match. Germline V gene data show CDR1 as LNHNV and CDR2 as YYDKDF (reference sequence). The CDR3 coding sequence is TGTGCCACCAGCAGAGATTTATCCCCCCCGACAGGGGCTCTCGAGACCCAGTACTTC. Protein sequence: CATSRDLSPPTGALETQYF.

Many counts were recorded for this clonotype. This chain connects TRBV4-2 to TRBJ2-4, with TRBD1 identical over 11 bases. V shed 0 bases, J shed 7 bases, and the junction held 8 bases outside the gene matches. CDR3 size: 17 residues. Germline V gene lookup returns CDR1 LGHNA and CDR2 YNFKEQ. CDR3 region: CASSQDAEGDRGNIQYF. The CDR3 coding sequence is TGTGCCAGCAGCCAAGATGCCGAAGGGGACAGGGGGAACATTCAGTACTTC.

This chain connects TRBV28 to TRBJ1-1; D gene uncertain. Trimming shortened V by 6 bases and J by 0 bases, and 8 bases separated the two germline ends. Germline CDR1 reads MDHEN; CDR2 reads SYDVKM. This CDR3 has 13 residues. CDR3 coding DNA: TGTGCCAGCAGCCGATTCATGAACACTGAAGCTTTCTTT. Amino acids: CASSRFMNTEAFF.

The chain combines TRBV5-1 with TRBJ2-5; 8 nucleotides line up with TRBD2. The tail of the sequence fits TRBJ2-7 better, so the J call may be wrong. This CDR3 has 14 amino acids. Germline V gives CDR1 SGHRS, CDR2 YFSETQ. Here the CDR3 reads CASSPGTRKDEQYF. The CDR3 DNA is TGCGCCAGCAGCCCTGGGACTAGGAAAGACGAGCAGTACTTC.

This clonotype was seen a handful of times. The chain carries TRBV5-1 and TRBJ2-3; D uncertain. Trimming left V 0 bases short and J 5 bases short, with 10 bases between. CDR3 size: 14 residues. The germline CDR1 and CDR2 sequences are SGHRS and YFSETQ. The CDR3 region is CASSLASDVDTQYF. In DNA, the CDR3 is TGCGCCAGCAGCTTGGCCTCGGACGTAGATACGCAGTATTTT. The full variable domain, its missing parts supplied by reference TRBV5-1 and TRBJ2-3, is KAGVTQTPRYLIKTRGQQVTLSCSPISGHRSVSWYQQTPGQGLQFLFEYFSETQRNKGNFPGRFSGRQFSNSRSEMNVSTLELGDSALYLCASSLASDVDTQYFGPGTRLTVL.

The genes are TRBV4-3 and TRBJ1-2; D uncertain. The V and J ends lost 1 base and 3 bases respectively, with 9 bases between them. This CDR3 is 14 amino acids long. Germline V gene data show CDR1 as LGHNA and CDR2 as YSLEER. CDR3 protein: CASSQVKGYYGYTF. Here the CDR3 DNA reads TGCGCCAGCAGCCAAGTAAAAGGGTACTATGGCTACACCTTC.

The rearrangement links TRBV7-9 to TRBJ2-1; 9 bases are shared with TRBD1. V shed 7 bases and J 8 bases; nucleotides not matched to a gene: 15. CDR1 and CDR2 from the germline V gene are SEHNR and FQNEAQ (reference sequence). The CDR3 sequence is 16 residues long. The CDR3 region is CASTSRLRTGDDEQFF. The DNA for the CDR3 is TGTGCCAGCACCTCCCGACTTCGGACAGGGGACGATGAGCAGTTCTTC.

This clonotype has a handful of counts. The chain employs TRBV12-3 or TRBV12-4 and TRBJ2-1, with 12 bases identical to TRBD2. After removal of 4 bases from V and 3 bases from J, the junction contained 16 bases not matched to a gene. This CDR3 has 20 amino acids. CDR3 bases: TGTGCCAGCAGTTGTGGAGTAGCACTAGCGGGAGGAAGGGGCTACAATGAGCAGTTCTTC. It is translated as CASSCGVALAGGRGYNEQFF.

This clonotype was recorded once. CDR3 sequence: CASSSSGADSDTQYF. For the CDR3, the DNA is TGTGCCAGCAGTTCCAGCGGGGCGGATTCAGATACGCAGTATTTT. The chain has TRBV6-2 or TRBV6-3 and TRBJ2-3; 7 bases are a match to TRBD2. This CDR3 is 15 amino acids long. Germline values: CDR1 MNHEY, CDR2 SVGEGT. V lost 4 bases to trimming and J lost 4 bases; unmatched junction nucleotides: 8.

This clonotype was observed a handful of times. This rearrangement joins TRBV6-4 to TRBJ2-3; TRBD2 agrees at 7 bases. This CDR3 has 14 amino acids. Germline V lookup: CDR1 MRHNA, CDR2 SNTAGT. With 6 bases clipped from V and 4 bases from J, the junction kept 7 bases outside the gene matches. The chain's CDR3 is CASRMTSSADTQYF. CDR3 bases: TGTGCCAGCAGGATGACTAGCAGCGCAGATACGCAGTATTTT.

There are a few counts of this clonotype. This chain connects TRBV29-1 to TRBJ1-6; D uncertain. The V gene lost 4 bases and the J gene lost 9 bases, with 10 bases spanning the gap. This CDR3 comprises 12 residues. Germline-derived CDR1 and CDR2 are SQVTM and ANQGSEA. The CDR3 region is CSVGSTGSPLHF. The CDR3 region has the DNA TGCAGCGTTGGGTCGACGGGTTCACCCCTCCACTTT.

The chain uses TRBV2 and TRBJ1-3; tentatively, D is TRBD1 (5 bases). This CDR3 comprises 16 residues. V lost 1 base and J lost 0, with 10 bases in between. Germline CDR1 reads SNHLY; CDR2 reads FYNNEI. The chain's CDR3 is CASSEGPGISGNTIYF. CDR3 coding DNA: TGTGCCAGCAGTGAAGGGCCAGGGATCTCTGGAAACACCATATATTTT.

CDR3 protein: CASSEGVSGDREGYTF. The CDR3 coding sequence is TGTGCCAGCAGCGAGGGGGTTTCTGGGGACCGGGAAGGCTACACCTTC. The chain couples TRBV9 to TRBJ1-2, with D tentatively TRBD1 (6 bases). CDR1 and CDR2 from the germline V gene are SGDLS and YYNGEE. With 3 bases removed from V and 8 bases from J, the gap between germline ends came to 23 bases. The CDR3 consists of 16 residues. Supplemented by reference TRBV9 and TRBJ1-2, the full variable domain reads DSGVTQTPKHLITATGQRVTLRCSPRSGDLSVYWYQQSLDQGLQFLIQYYNGEERAKGNILERFSAQQFPDLHSELNLSSLELGDSALYFCASSEGVSGDREGYTFGSGTRLTVV.

The V call is TRBV4-2, the J call TRBJ2-3; D is uncertain. Germline V gene lookup returns CDR1 LGHNA and CDR2 YNFKEQ. Trimming took 0 bases from V and 0 from J, leaving 13 bases between them. The CDR3 is 17 amino acids. Here the CDR3 DNA reads TGTGCCAGCAGCCAAGAGGGCTCCGCCTCTAGCACAGATACGCAGTATTTT. Its translation: CASSQEGSASSTDTQYF.

The genes are TRBV5-1 and TRBJ1-2; the match to TRBD1 covers 10 bases. From germline, CDR1 is SGHRS and CDR2 YFSETQ. The trim removed 4 bases at V and 2 bases at J, leaving 11 bases unmatched. The CDR3 extends over 17 amino acids. The CDR3, as DNA: TGCGCCAGCAGCGGACACCGGGACAGGGGCGGGAACTATGGCTACACCTTC. It specifies CASSGHRDRGGNYGYTF.

The rearrangement uses TRBV7-8 and TRBJ2-1; TRBD2 aligns across 12 bases. Losses at the gene ends were 1 base for V and 7 bases for J; bases not matched to a gene: 5. The CDR3 runs to 16 residues. Germline CDR1 SGHVS, CDR2 FQNEAQ. The CDR3 nucleotides are TGTGCCAGCAGCTTAGGACTAGCGGGGGCGTTAAATGAGCAGTTCTTC. Amino acids: CASSLGLAGALNEQFF.